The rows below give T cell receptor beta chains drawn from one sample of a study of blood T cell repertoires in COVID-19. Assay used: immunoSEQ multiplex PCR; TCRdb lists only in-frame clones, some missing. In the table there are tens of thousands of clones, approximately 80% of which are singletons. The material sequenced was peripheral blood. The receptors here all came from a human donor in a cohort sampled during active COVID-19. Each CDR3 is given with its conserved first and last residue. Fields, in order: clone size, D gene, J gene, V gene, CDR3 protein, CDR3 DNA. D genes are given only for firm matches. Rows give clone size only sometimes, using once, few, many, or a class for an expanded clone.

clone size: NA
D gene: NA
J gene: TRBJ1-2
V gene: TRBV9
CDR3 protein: CASSVTPDSPSAGYTF
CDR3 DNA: TGTGCCAGCAGCGTTACTCCGGACAGCCCGAGCGCAGGCTACACCTTC

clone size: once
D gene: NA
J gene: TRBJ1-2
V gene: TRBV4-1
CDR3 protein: CASSQNTGGYGYTF
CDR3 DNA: TGCGCCAGCAGCCAAAACACGGGAGGCTATGGCTACACCTTC

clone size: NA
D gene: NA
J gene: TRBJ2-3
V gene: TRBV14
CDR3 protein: CASSRGLLSTDTQYF
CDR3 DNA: TGTGCCAGCAGCCGGGGGCTACTCAGCACAGATACGCAGTATTTT

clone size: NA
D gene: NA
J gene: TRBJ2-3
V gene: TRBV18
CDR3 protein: CASSPPSGGSTDTQYF
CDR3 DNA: TGTGCCAGCTCACCACCGAGTGGCGGGAGCACAGATACGCAGTATTTT

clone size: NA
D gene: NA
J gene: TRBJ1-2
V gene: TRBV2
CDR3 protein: CASVQTGNYGYTF
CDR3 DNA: TGTGCCAGCGTGCAAACAGGGAACTATGGCTACACCTTC

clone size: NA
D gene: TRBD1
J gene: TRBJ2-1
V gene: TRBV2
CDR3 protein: CASSERDRRFF
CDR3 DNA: TGTGCCAGCAGTGAAAGGGACAGGCGGTTCTTC

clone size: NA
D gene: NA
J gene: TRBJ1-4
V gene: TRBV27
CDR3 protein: CASSFYPSTNEKLFF
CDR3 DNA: TGTGCCAGCAGTTTTTACCCGAGCACTAATGAAAAACTGTTTTTT

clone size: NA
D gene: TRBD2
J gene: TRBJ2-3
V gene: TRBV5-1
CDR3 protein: CASSPGLALDTQYF
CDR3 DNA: TGCGCCAGCAGCCCTGGACTAGCATTAGATACGCAGTATTTT

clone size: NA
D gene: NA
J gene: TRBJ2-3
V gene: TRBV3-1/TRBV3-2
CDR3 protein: CASSLGIAGTDTQYF
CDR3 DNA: TGTGCCAGCAGCCTCGGTATAGCGGGCACAGATACGCAGTATTTT

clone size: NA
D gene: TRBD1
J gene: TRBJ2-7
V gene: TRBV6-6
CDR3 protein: CASSYPGQGVYEQYF
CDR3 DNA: TGTGCCAGCAGTTACCCCGGACAGGGGGTTTACGAGCAGTACTTC

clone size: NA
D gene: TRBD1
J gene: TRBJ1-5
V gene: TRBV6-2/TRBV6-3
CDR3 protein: CASSRLPGQGNQPQHF
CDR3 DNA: TGTGCCAGCAGCAGACTCCCGGGACAGGGCAATCAGCCCCAGCATTTT

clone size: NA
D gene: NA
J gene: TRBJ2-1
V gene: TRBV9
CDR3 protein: CASSVVDYYNEQFF
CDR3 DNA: TGTGCCAGCAGCGTAGTGGACTACTACAATGAGCAGTTCTTC

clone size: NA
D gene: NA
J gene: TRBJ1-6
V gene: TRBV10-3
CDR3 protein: CAISRDKGNSPLHF
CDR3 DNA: TGTGCCATCAGCCGGGACAAGGGTAATTCACCCCTCCACTTT

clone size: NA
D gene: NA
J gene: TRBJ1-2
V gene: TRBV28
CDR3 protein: CASSLIIANYGYTF
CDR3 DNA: TGTGCCAGCAGTTTGATTATAGCAAACTATGGCTACACCTTC

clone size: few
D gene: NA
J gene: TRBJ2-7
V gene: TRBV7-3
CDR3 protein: CASSLTGGEQYF
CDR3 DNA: TGTGCCAGCAGCTTAACGGGGGGTGAGCAGTACTTC

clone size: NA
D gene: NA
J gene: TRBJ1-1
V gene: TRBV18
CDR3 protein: CASSPTGRDTEAFF
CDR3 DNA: TGTGCCAGCTCTCCAACAGGGAGGGACACTGAAGCTTTCTTT

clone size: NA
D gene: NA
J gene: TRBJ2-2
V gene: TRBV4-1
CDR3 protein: CASSQDPGSNTGELFF
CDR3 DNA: TGCGCCAGCAGCCAAGATCCTGGTAGCAACACCGGGGAGCTGTTTTTT

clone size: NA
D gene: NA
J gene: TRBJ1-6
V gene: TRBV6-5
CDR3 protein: CASSLGRTGPLTLHF
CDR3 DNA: TGTGCCAGCAGCTTGGGTAGAACAGGGCCCCTAACCCTCCACTTT

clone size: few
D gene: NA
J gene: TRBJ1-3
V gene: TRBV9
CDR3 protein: CASNNQGASGNTIYF
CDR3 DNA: TGTGCCAGCAACAACCAGGGTGCGTCTGGAAACACCATATATTTT

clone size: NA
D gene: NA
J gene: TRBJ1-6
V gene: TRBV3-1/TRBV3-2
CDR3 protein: CASSQEGRFSPLHF
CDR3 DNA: TGTGCCAGCAGCCAGGAGGGTAGGTTTTCACCCCTCCACTTT

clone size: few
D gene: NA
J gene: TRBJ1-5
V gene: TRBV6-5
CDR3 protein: CASSTQQGQPQHF
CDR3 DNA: TGTGCCAGCAGTACCCAGCAGGGGCAGCCCCAGCATTTT

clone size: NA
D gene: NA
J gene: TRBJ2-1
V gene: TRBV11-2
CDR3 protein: CASSSVPWNEQFF
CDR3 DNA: TGTGCCAGCAGCTCGGTCCCGTGGAATGAGCAGTTCTTC

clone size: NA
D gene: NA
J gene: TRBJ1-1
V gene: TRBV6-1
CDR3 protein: CASSDGWGGASTEAFF
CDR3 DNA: TGTGCCAGCAGTGACGGTTGGGGGGGCGCGTCCACTGAAGCTTTCTTT

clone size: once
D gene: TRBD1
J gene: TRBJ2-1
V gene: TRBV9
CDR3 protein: CASSVARIGTGPLNEQFF
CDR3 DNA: TGTGCCAGCAGCGTAGCTCGCATAGGGACAGGGCCCCTCAATGAGCAGTTCTTC

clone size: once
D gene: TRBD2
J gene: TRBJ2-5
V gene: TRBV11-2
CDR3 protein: CASSLAGGKETQYF
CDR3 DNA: TGTGCCAGCAGCCTAGCGGGGGGAAAAGAGACCCAGTACTTC

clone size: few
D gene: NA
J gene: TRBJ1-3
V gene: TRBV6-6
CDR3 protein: CASSSTGNSGNTIYF
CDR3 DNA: TGTGCCAGCAGTTCTACAGGGAACTCTGGAAACACCATATATTTT

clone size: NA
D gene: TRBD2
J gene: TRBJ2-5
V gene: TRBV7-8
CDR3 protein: CASSLGSLAGETQYF
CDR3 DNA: TGTGCCAGCAGCTTAGGGTCGCTAGCGGGCGAGACCCAGTACTTC

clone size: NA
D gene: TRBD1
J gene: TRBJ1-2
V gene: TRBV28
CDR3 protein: CASSYPGQNINYGYTF
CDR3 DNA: TGTGCCAGCAGTTATCCGGGACAGAATATAAACTATGGCTACACCTTC

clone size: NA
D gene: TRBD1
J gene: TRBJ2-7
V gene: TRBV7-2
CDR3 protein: CASSPFTGAYEQYF
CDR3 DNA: TGTGCCAGCAGCCCTTTTACAGGGGCCTACGAGCAGTACTTC

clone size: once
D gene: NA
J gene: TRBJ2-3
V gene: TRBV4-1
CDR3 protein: CASSLDLSSTDTQYF
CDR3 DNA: TGCGCCAGCAGCCTCGACTTATCTAGCACAGATACGCAGTATTTT

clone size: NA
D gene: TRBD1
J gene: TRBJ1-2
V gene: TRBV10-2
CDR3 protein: CASSAAGGEFNYGYTF
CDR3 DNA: TGCGCCAGCAGTGCGGCAGGGGGCGAATTTAACTATGGCTACACCTTC

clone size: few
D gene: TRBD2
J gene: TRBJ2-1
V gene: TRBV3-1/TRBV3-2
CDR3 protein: CASSQSAGTSGNEQFF
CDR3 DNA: TGTGCCAGCAGCCAATCCGCCGGGACTAGCGGGAATGAGCAGTTCTTC

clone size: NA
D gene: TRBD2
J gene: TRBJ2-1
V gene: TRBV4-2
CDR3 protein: CASSQAGGANEQFF
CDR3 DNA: TGTGCCAGCAGCCAAGCCGGGGGGGCCAATGAGCAGTTCTTC

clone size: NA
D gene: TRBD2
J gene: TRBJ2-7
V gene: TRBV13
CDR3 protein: CASSLGIAGGESYEQYF
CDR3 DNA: TGTGCCAGCAGCTTAGGAATTGCGGGGGGGGAATCCTACGAGCAGTACTTC

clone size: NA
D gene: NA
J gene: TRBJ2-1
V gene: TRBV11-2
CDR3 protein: CASSYGGPGYNEQFF
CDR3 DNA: TGTGCCAGCAGCTACGGGGGACCAGGGTACAATGAGCAGTTCTTC

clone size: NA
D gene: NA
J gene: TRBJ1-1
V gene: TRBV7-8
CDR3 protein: CASSAGLNTEAFF
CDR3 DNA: TGTGCCAGCAGTGCAGGTCTGAACACTGAAGCTTTCTTT

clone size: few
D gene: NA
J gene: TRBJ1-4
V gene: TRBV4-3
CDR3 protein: CASSPRPSTANEKLFF
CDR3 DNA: TGCGCCAGCAGCCCACGTCCTTCCACAGCTAATGAAAAACTGTTTTTT

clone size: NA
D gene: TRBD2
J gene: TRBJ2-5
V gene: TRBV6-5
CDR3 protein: CASSFGLAGGETQYF
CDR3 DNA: TGTGCCAGCAGTTTTGGACTAGCGGGGGGAGAGACCCAGTACTTC

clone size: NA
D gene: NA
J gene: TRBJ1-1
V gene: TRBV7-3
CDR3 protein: CASSLSRGRGLGTEAFF
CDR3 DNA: TGTGCCAGCAGCTTAAGTCGGGGCAGGGGTTTAGGAACTGAAGCTTTCTTT

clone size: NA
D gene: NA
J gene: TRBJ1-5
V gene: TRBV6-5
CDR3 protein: CAGGGRGNQPQHF
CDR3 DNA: TGTGCCGGAGGAGGGCGGGGGAATCAGCCCCAGCATTTT

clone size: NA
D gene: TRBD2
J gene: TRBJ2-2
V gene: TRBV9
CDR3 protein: CASSSNREGTGELFF
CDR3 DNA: TGTGCCAGCAGCAGCAATCGGGAGGGCACCGGGGAGCTGTTTTTT

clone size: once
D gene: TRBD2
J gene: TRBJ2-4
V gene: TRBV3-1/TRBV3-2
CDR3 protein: CASSPSGGLLAKNIQYF
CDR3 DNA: TGTGCCAGCTCCCCTAGCGGGGGTCTTCTAGCCAAAAACATTCAGTACTTC